The next 4 T cell receptor beta chains were all read from a single sample in a study of shared clonotypes between healthy human individuals. Assay used: immunoSEQ multiplex PCR; TCRdb lists only in-frame clones, some missing. The top ten hold around 0.4% of the sample, which has 2 million to 3 million clones, more than 85% seen once. The sequencing input was naive CD4+ T cells from PBMCs. The subset is: CD45RA+ positively selected. The receptors here all came from a man between 18 and 35 years old in good health. Some clones in this sample may be carry-over from other donors' samples.

This chain joins TRBV9 and TRBJ1-2, with D possibly matching TRBD1 (5 bases). CDR1 is SGDLS, CDR2 YYNGEE, per germline. This CDR3 has 13 residues. Trimming shortened V by 4 bases and J by 4 bases, and 11 bases separated the two germline ends. CDR3: CASSPGGGYGYTF. DNA of the CDR3: TGTGCCAGCAGCCCGGGGGGGGGCTATGGCTACACCTTC.

The CDR3 coding sequence is TGTGCCAGCAGCTTGGGGCCGGGAACCGGGGAGCTGTTTTTT. It encodes CASSLGPGTGELFF. This chain links TRBV5-6 with TRBJ2-2; D possibly corresponds to TRBD2 (5 bases). Trimming cost V 0 bases and J 5 bases, with 8 bases left between them. CDR1 and CDR2 (germline): SGHDT, YYEEEE. The CDR3 loop spans 14 amino acids.

This CDR3 reads CASSELKGGPTQPQHF. CDR3 bases: TGTGCCAGCAGTGAATTGAAGGGAGGGCCCACTCAGCCCCAGCATTTT. The V and J genes are TRBV6-1 and TRBJ1-5; no clear D. Germline V gives CDR1 MNHNS, CDR2 SASEGT. This CDR3 is 16 amino acids long. The V end lost 2 bases, the J end lost 6 bases, and 17 bases lay between the germline ends.

The chain combines TRBV7-9 with TRBJ1-2, with 8 bases that match TRBD1. Germline-derived CDR1 and CDR2 are SEHNR and FQNEAQ (reference sequence). The CDR3 length is 15 residues. Trimming cost V 5 bases and J 4 bases; bases outside gene matches: 9. The CDR3 coding sequence is TGTGCCAGCAGCACGTGGACAGGGACTCCCTATGGCTACACCTTC. It is translated as CASSTWTGTPYGYTF.